Detailed here is one T cell receptor (beta chain). Its target is not known. These data come from a study of T cell responses to AZD1222 COVID-19 vaccine. Study-level findings and limits: Spike-wide coverage was observed for vaccine-associated CD4 TCRs, with dominant responses at 160-218 and 743-854. It was only six AZD1222 recipients who were seropositive at baseline.

Sequencing was performed with immunoSEQ multiplex PCR; in TCRdb, only in-frame clones are kept and a portion is missing. In the table there are around 91,000 clones, 88% of which are singletons. The CDR3 length is 15 residues. Unmatched junction bases numbered 11, after V lost 5 bases and J lost 5 bases. Per germline, CDR1 MNHEY and CDR2 SVGEGT. The rearrangement uses TRBV6-2 or TRBV6-3 and TRBJ2-7; TRBD1 matches at 8 bases. The clonotype comes from an adult in good health. Here the sequenced sample was peripheral blood, taken on day 0 of AZD1222 vaccination. CDR3 bases: TGTGCCAGCAGTCCCGCAGGGGGCAGGAAAAACGAGCAGTACTTC. Translation gives CASSPAGGRKNEQYF.